These 31 T cell receptor beta chains originate from one sample sequenced in a study of blood T cell repertoires in COVID-19. Data came from immunoSEQ multiplex PCR; TCRdb stores just in-frame clones and leaves some out. The top ten hold around 6.9% of the sample, which has roughly 190,000 clones, under 90% seen once. The source material was peripheral blood. These receptors were obtained from a man in his fifties or sixties with acute or convalescent COVID-19.

The table lists this clone with a count of one. The V gene is TRBV5-1, the J gene TRBJ2-7; weak D call: TRBD2 (5 bases). The V gene lost 1 base and the J gene lost 0 bases, with 14 bases spanning the gap. Germline V gene lookup returns CDR1 SGHRS and CDR2 YFSETQ. The CDR3 loop spans 16 amino acids. CDR3 protein: CASSLTWTLSSYEQYF. CDR3 bases: TGCGCCAGCAGCTTGACTTGGACTTTGAGCTCCTACGAGCAGTACTTC.

The CDR3 nucleotides are TGTGCCTGGATCTTTGCAGTGAACACTGAAGCTTTCTTT. It codes for CAWIFAVNTEAFF. The V and J genes are TRBV30 and TRBJ1-1; D unclear. Trimming took 4 bases from V and 0 from J, leaving 9 bases between them. Germline-derived CDR1 and CDR2 are GTSNPN and SVGIG (reference sequence). The CDR3 sequence is 13 residues long.

The rearrangement links TRBV12-3 or TRBV12-4 to TRBJ1-1; D uncertain. This CDR3 is 12 amino acids long. Trimming took 4 bases from V and 4 from J, leaving 7 bases between them. CDR3 DNA: TGTGCCAGCAGTTCCCCGTCCACTGAAGCTTTCTTT. Protein: CASSSPSTEAFF.

The J gene is TRBJ2-1, the V gene TRBV11-3; 9 nucleotides match TRBD1. Per germline, CDR1 SGHNT and CDR2 YENEEA. With 5 bases clipped from V and 3 bases from J, the junction kept 8 bases outside the gene matches. This CDR3 has 16 residues. CDR3 sequence: CASSLRQGDYYNEQFF. The DNA for the CDR3 is TGTGCCAGCAGCCTCCGACAGGGGGACTACTACAATGAGCAGTTCTTC.

The chain has TRBV19 and TRBJ1-6, with D unresolved. Germline V gene sequence: CDR1 LNHDA, CDR2 SQIVND (reference sequence). The CDR3 is 17 amino acids. V was pared by 10 bases and J by 3 bases, with 22 bases between. The CDR3 spells CAINPEEEWIYNSPLHF. The DNA for the CDR3 is TGTGCCATTAATCCCGAGGAGGAGTGGATCTATAATTCACCCCTCCACTTT.

This chain uses TRBV3-1 (or the pseudogene TRBV3-2) with TRBJ2-4; TRBD1 matches 8 bases. This CDR3 has 14 residues. The ends lost 7 bases at V and 9 bases at J; junction bases unmatched: 11. Germline V lookup: CDR1 LGHDT, CDR2 YNNKEL (reference sequence). As DNA, the CDR3 is TGTGCCAGCAAAATAGGACAGGGAGTTGGCATTCAGTACTTC. As protein: CASKIGQGVGIQYF.

V and J are TRBV19 and TRBJ2-1; 9 bases match TRBD2. The germline CDR1 and CDR2 sequences are LNHDA and SQIVND (reference sequence). The length of the CDR3 is 17 residues. Trimming removed 2 bases from V and 0 bases from J; junction bases left unmatched: 5. The CDR3 DNA sequence: TGTGCCAGTAGTATACTAGCGGGGATAAGCTCCTACAATGAGCAGTTCTTC. It is translated as CASSILAGISSYNEQFF.

This chain's CDR3 is CSVDRLAGDIDTQYF. CDR3 DNA sequence: TGCAGCGTTGATCGACTAGCGGGAGACATAGATACGCAGTATTTT. This chain uses TRBV29-1 with TRBJ2-3; 12 positions match TRBD2. Trimming removed 3 bases from V and 5 bases from J; junction bases left unmatched: 6. There are 15 residues in the CDR3. Germline V gives CDR1 SQVTM, CDR2 ANQGSEA.

The V call is TRBV4-3, the J call TRBJ1-4; a weak D match, TRBD1 (5 bases). This CDR3 is built from 15 residues. The ends were cut back, 0 bases at V and 7 bases at J, with 12 bases in the middle. Germline CDR1 reads LGHNA; CDR2 reads YSLEER. The CDR3: CASSQEWLGGEKLFF. The CDR3 coding sequence is TGCGCCAGCAGCCAAGAATGGTTGGGGGGTGAAAAACTGTTTTTT.

This clone was recorded a few times. Here the CDR3 DNA reads TGTGCCAGCAGTTCTTCAGGGGGCGGCAATCAGCCCCAGCATTTT. Its protein is CASSSSGGGNQPQHF. The V call is TRBV7-9, the J call TRBJ1-5; 8 bases are shared with TRBD1. There are 15 residues in the CDR3. V shed 6 bases, J shed 2 bases, and the junction held 6 bases outside the gene matches. Germline assignment: CDR1 SEHNR and CDR2 FQNEAQ (reference sequence).

V is TRBV11-2 and J is TRBJ2-2; 7 nucleotides agree with TRBD2. V lost 4 bases to trimming and J lost 5 bases; unmatched junction nucleotides: 1. CDR1 and CDR2 (germline): SGHAT, FQNNGV. This CDR3 is 13 amino acids long. The CDR3 protein is CASSWGGTGELFF. CDR3 bases: TGTGCCAGCAGCTGGGGGGGGACCGGGGAGCTGTTTTTT.

The J gene is TRBJ1-4, the V gene TRBV30, with D possibly TRBD1 on 6 matching bases. This CDR3 spans 15 amino acids. V dropped 3 bases and J dropped 6 bases, with 17 bases sitting between them. In germline, CDR1 is GTSNPN, CDR2 SVGIG (reference sequence). The CDR3 sequence: CAWSARRGAYEKLFF. The CDR3 nucleotides are TGTGCCTGGAGCGCGCGACGGGGGGCATATGAAAAACTGTTTTTT. The full variable domain, completed using reference TRBV30 and TRBJ1-4, is SQTIHQWPATLVQPVGSPLSLECTVEGTSNPNLYWYRQAAGRGLQLLFYSVGIGQISSEVPQNLSASRPQDRQFILSSKKLLLSDSGFYLCAWSARRGAYEKLFFGSGTQLSVL.

The gene calls are TRBV9 and TRBJ2-4; D not certain. This CDR3 comprises 14 residues. The germline gives CDR1 SGDLS, CDR2 YYNGEE. V shed 0 bases and J shed 0 bases, with 4 bases lying between them. The CDR3 region is CASSVALAKNIQYF. Written as DNA, the CDR3 is TGTGCCAGCAGCGTAGCCTTAGCCAAAAACATTCAGTACTTC.

This clone was detected once. The chain uses TRBV21-1 and TRBJ2-7; the table's D call TRBD1 went unverified against the DNA. TRBV21-1 is marked as a pseudogene. The CDR3 is made up of 15 amino acids. CDR3 in amino acids: CASSPGGQGRYEQYF. The CDR3, as DNA: TGTGCCAGCAGCCCAGGGGGACAGGGGCGCTACGAGCAGTACTTC.

The chain couples TRBV2 to TRBJ1-5; perhaps TRBD1 as D (6 bases). The germline V and J ends were trimmed by 8 bases and 0 bases, with 8 bases remaining between them. The CDR3 has 13 amino acids. CDR1 is SNHLY and CDR2 is FYNNEI in the germline V gene. This CDR3 reads CASWTDSNQPQHF. The CDR3 DNA is TGTGCCAGCTGGACAGATAGCAATCAGCCCCAGCATTTT. Full variable domain (remainder filled in from reference TRBV2 and TRBJ1-5): EPEVTQTPSHQVTQMGQEVILRCVPISNHLYFYWYRQILGQKVEFLVSFYNNEISEKSEIFDDQFSVERPDGSNFTLKIRSTKLEDSAMYFCASWTDSNQPQHFGDGTRLSIL.

The rearrangement uses TRBV4-1 and TRBJ1-5; perhaps TRBD1 as D (5 bases). Trimming took 0 bases from V and 5 from J, leaving 8 bases between them. Germline-derived CDR1 and CDR2 are MGHRA and YSYEKL. This CDR3 comprises 14 residues. The CDR3 here is CASSQDRVDQPQHF. For the CDR3, the DNA is TGCGCCAGCAGCCAAGACAGGGTCGATCAGCCCCAGCATTTT.

This clone was seen a handful of times. CDR3 DNA sequence: TGTGCCAGCAGCCAAGTCGACAGGACTGAAGCTTTCTTT. This sequence encodes CASSQVDRTEAFF. V usage is TRBV3-1 (or the pseudogene TRBV3-2) and J usage is TRBJ1-1; weak D call: TRBD1 (6 bases). The V and J ends lost 1 base and 5 bases respectively, with 8 bases between them. Germline values: CDR1 LGHDT, CDR2 YNNKEL (reference sequence). This CDR3 contains 13 residues.

The gene calls are TRBV27 and TRBJ2-7; D may be TRBD2 (5 bases). Trimming removed 5 bases from V and 4 bases from J, with 18 bases in between. CDR1 and CDR2 (germline): MNHEY, SMNVEV (reference sequence). The CDR3 consists of 15 residues. The CDR3 spells CASSAYTGSGYEQYF. CDR3 sequence (DNA): TGTGCCAGCAGTGCATACACGGGGTCCGGATACGAGCAGTACTTC.

The gene calls are TRBV4-2 and TRBJ2-7, with TRBD1 matching over 9 bases. Trimming at V came to 4 bases and at J to 1 base, leaving 2 bases not matched to a gene. CDR1 is LGHNA and CDR2 is YNFKEQ in the germline V gene. The CDR3 covers 14 residues. The DNA for the CDR3 is TGTGCCAGCAGCCTAGGACAGGGGTCCTACGAGCAGTACTTC. Translating it yields CASSLGQGSYEQYF.

The CDR3, as DNA: TGTGCCAGCGACACAGGGGGTAGTCAGCCCCAGCATTTT. Protein: CASDTGGSQPQHF. This chain joins TRBV12-3 or TRBV12-4 and TRBJ1-5; 8 bases line up with TRBD1. Trimming cost V 8 bases and J 6 bases; bases outside gene matches: 6. The CDR3 runs 13 residues.

The rearrangement joins TRBV24-1 to TRBJ2-2, with D possibly TRBD2 on 5 matching bases. The CDR3 extends over 16 amino acids. Germline V gene sequence: CDR1 KGHDR, CDR2 SFDVKD. V was trimmed by 1 base and J by 0 bases, leaving 8 bases between them. The CDR3 loop is CATSDFSSPNTGELFF. For the CDR3, the DNA is TGTGCCACCAGTGATTTTTCTAGCCCGAACACCGGGGAGCTGTTTTTT.

The V and J genes are TRBV5-4 and TRBJ1-5; 10 bases match TRBD1. Trimming at V came to 3 bases and at J to 7 bases, leaving 7 bases not matched to a gene. CDR3 size: 15 residues. The germline V gene has CDR1 SGHNT and CDR2 YYREEE (reference sequence). The CDR3 reads CASSSGTGDLQPQHF. The CDR3 bases are TGTGCCAGCAGCTCCGGGACAGGGGATTTACAGCCCCAGCATTTT.

The gene calls are TRBV30 and TRBJ1-1; 7 nucleotides match TRBD1. The V and J ends lost 0 bases and 4 bases, in that order; junction bases with no gene match: 5. Per the germline V gene, CDR1 is GTSNPN and CDR2 is SVGIG (reference sequence). CDR3 length: 14 amino acids. The CDR3 bases are TGTGCCTGGAGTGTAGGGGGCTACCGCACTGAAGCTTTCTTT. It yields the protein CAWSVGGYRTEAFF.

The chain uses TRBV6-5 and TRBJ1-5; D gene uncertain. Germline V gene data show CDR1 as MNHEY and CDR2 as SVGAGI. V lost 0 bases to trimming and J lost 3 bases, with 3 bases between them. CDR3 size: 13 residues. In DNA form, the CDR3 reads TGTGCCAGCAGTTACTCTTACAATCAGCCCCAGCATTTT. Translation gives CASSYSYNQPQHF.

V gene TRBV6-6 combines with J gene TRBJ1-1; D gene unclear. This CDR3 contains 15 residues. Germline V gene sequence: CDR1 MNHNY, CDR2 SVGAGI (reference sequence). The V and J ends lost 0 bases and 1 base respectively, with 9 bases between them. The CDR3 DNA follows: TGTGCCAGCAGTTACTCGATGGGAGCGAACACTGAAGCTTTCTTT. This encodes CASSYSMGANTEAFF.

The gene calls are TRBV6-2 or TRBV6-3 and TRBJ2-2; D might be TRBD2 (5 bases). CDR3 size: 19 residues. V lost 2 bases to trimming and J lost 2 bases, with 21 bases between them. The germline V gene has CDR1 MNHEY and CDR2 SVGEGT. The CDR3, as DNA: TGTGCCAGCAGTTACCCCCCAACTGGGCGGACGGGAAACACCGGGGAGCTGTTTTTT. Translating gives CASSYPPTGRTGNTGELFF.

The chain joins TRBV9 to TRBJ2-5; TRBD2 agrees at 12 bases. Germline trimming cut 0 bases from V and 2 bases from J; bases unmatched to any gene: 2. CDR3 length: 16 residues. Per germline, CDR1 SGDLS and CDR2 YYNGEE. Here the CDR3 reads CASSVGGTSGQETQYF. CDR3 DNA sequence: TGTGCCAGCAGCGTAGGAGGGACTAGCGGGCAAGAGACCCAGTACTTC. Variable domain in full (rest from reference TRBV9 and TRBJ2-5): DSGVTQTPKHLITATGQRVTLRCSPRSGDLSVYWYQQSLDQGLQFLIQYYNGEERAKGNILERFSAQQFPDLHSELNLSSLELGDSALYFCASSVGGTSGQETQYFGPGTRLLVL.

V and J are TRBV7-9 and TRBJ2-3; 11 bases line up with TRBD1. Losses at the gene ends were 5 bases for V and 2 bases for J; bases not matched to a gene: 15. CDR1 is SEHNR, CDR2 FQNEAQ, per germline (reference sequence). The CDR3 is 19 amino acids. The DNA for the CDR3 is TGTGCCAGCAGCCTGAAGGGACAGGGGGGACTTTTTACCACAGATACGCAGTATTTT. Protein product: CASSLKGQGGLFTTDTQYF.

The chain uses TRBV9 and TRBJ2-1; D is unresolved. V lost 4 bases and J lost 3, with 17 bases in between. Germline values: CDR1 SGDLS, CDR2 YYNGEE. The CDR3 runs 16 residues. The CDR3 bases are TGTGCCAGCAGCAGCCTCGACAACCCCTACTACAATGAGCAGTTCTTC. This codes for CASSSLDNPYYNEQFF.

In its sample, this clone was seen once. V and J are TRBV25-1 and TRBJ1-4; the D is unclear. V shed 6 bases and J shed 0 bases, with 8 bases lying between them. The CDR3 has 14 residues. The germline V gene encodes CDR1 MGHDK and CDR2 SYGVNS. The CDR3 loop is CASSSTPTNEKLFF. Written as DNA, the CDR3 is TGTGCCAGCAGCTCGACACCAACTAATGAAAAACTGTTTTTT.

V usage is TRBV24-1 and J usage is TRBJ2-1; TRBD1 agrees at 8 bases. The CDR3 runs 12 residues. After removal of 6 bases from V and 7 bases from J, the junction contained 1 base not matched to a gene. The germline CDR1 and CDR2 sequences are KGHDR and SFDVKD. In DNA, the CDR3 is TGTGCCACCAGTACAGGGGGGAATGAGCAGTTCTTC. It encodes CATSTGGNEQFF.